The entry that follows covers one TCR beta chain sequence. Its antigen remains unidentified. The method was immunoSEQ multiplex PCR; TCRdb's version includes in-frame clones alone and lacks a portion of them. The table shows 150,000 or so clones, with around 90% occurring only once. These data come from a study of T cell responses to AZD1222 COVID-19 vaccine. The study's findings and limits: With two AZD1222 doses given, Spike-specific TCR breadth and depth both rose. Mostly white British, mostly female donors; authors suggested clonal diversity may be underestimated.

With 3 bases removed from V and 3 bases from J, the gap between germline ends came to 8 bases. The CDR3 length is 14 residues. CDR1 MDHEN and CDR2 SYDVKM come from the germline V gene. Sample: peripheral blood, taken 28 days after the second AZD1222 dose. The rearrangement joins TRBV28 to TRBJ1-4; no clear D gene. The source is an adult who received the AZD1222 COVID-19 vaccine. The CDR3 nucleotides are TGTGCCAGCAGTTTCCGCGGTTCTAATGAAAAACTGTTTTTT. This encodes CASSFRGSNEKLFF. Together with reference TRBV28 and TRBJ1-4, the CDR3 gives the full variable domain: DVKVTQSSRYLVKRTGEKVFLECVQDMDHENMFWYRQDPGLGLRLIYFSYDVKMKEKGDIPEGYSVSREKKERFSLILESASTNQTSMYLCASSFRGSNEKLFFGSGTQLSVL.